This TCR beta chain was recorded in a study of blood T cell repertoires in COVID-19 (dated by TCRdb to between 2020 and 2021). For context, the study as a whole: Samples from collaborators originated in the United States, Italy and Spain and spanned both the acute and convalescent phases of COVID-19. The material from the prospective study consisted of cDNA or gDNA derived from T cells, B-cell-depleted T cells, or PBMCs. The dataset comprised deeply sampled blood TCRbeta repertoires from subjects exposed to, actively infected with, or recovered from COVID-19. The repertoires were released in a freely available public database intended as a resource for research on the immune response to SARS-CoV-2. The samples were drawn from the first 160 participants of the ongoing ImmuneRACE study and from 1,254 subjects provided by 6 global collaborators. A de-identified subject ID, COVID-19 status, age in years and sex were almost always included in the sample metadata. Where available, HLA class I and class II types were taken from metadata supplied by the sample provider and were not determined by assay-based typing. General findings and caveats noted by the study authors: The quantity of clinical and demographic metadata differed by source and by participant and was supplied without curation.

From cysteine to phenylalanine, the CDR3 is 14 amino acids long. CDR3 DNA only is kept here, 42 bases in frame from base 1. CDR1 and CDR2 are drawn from the germline V gene: SGHVS, FQNEAQ. Trimming at the junction amounts to 1 base on V and 5 bases on J, and the germline ends lie 11 bases apart. As concerns this clone: Its target antigen remains unknown. No qualities accompany the bases; no much larger clone lies one base away.

Participants in the prospective study were aged roughly 18 to 100 years, lived in 24 United States geographic areas, and enrolled through a virtual design. Cohort assignment in the prospective study relied on participant-reported clinical history from a screening survey and a study questionnaire. In the prospective study, mobile phlebotomists collected whole blood, serum and a nasopharyngeal or oropharyngeal swab from each participant. Over an approximately 2-month period, participants in the prospective study had the option of providing additional blood draws and questionnaires. Before DNA extraction, prospective study blood samples were shipped either frozen or at room temperature. The immunoSEQ Assay, a bias-controlled multiplex PCR, was used to amplify TCRbeta CDR3 regions from genomic DNA. Under the source paper's analysis protocol: The number of nucleated cells in each sample was estimated by amplification of reference gene primers within the assay. To quantify the absolute abundance of each unique TCRbeta CDR3 rearrangement, sequence reads were collapsed and filtered. Productive Simpson clonality was computed per sample as the square root of Simpson's diversity index over productive rearrangements. As stored in TCRdb, this immuneACCESS dataset retains in-frame rearrangements with V and J assigned. A fraction of the clones does not appear; measured against another copy, unresolved V genes explain less than half of the discrepancy, and the remainder lacks a known reason. From that table come the V and J calls and clone size; the DNA was used to work out D and trimming. This sample has under 200,000 clones in its table, and less than 85% of those were observed once. The ten largest make up 4% to 6.5% of the sample.

The sequenced sample was PBMCs or T cells enriched from blood (not recorded which). The TCR originated in a woman aged 60-75 years with acute COVID-19. The chain is made from TRBV7-8 and TRBJ2-5, with the D gene call left open. The CDR3 region: CASSLVPPGETQYF. The sequenced DNA is TGTGCCAGCAGCTTAGTTCCCCCCGGGGAGACCCAGTACTTC.